Listed here are 4 T cell receptor beta chains from one sample, sequenced in a study of cytomegalovirus exposure and HLA in healthy donors. The study ran its PCR with 60 Vbeta and 13 Jbeta primers. Profiled with immunoSEQ multiplex PCR; TCRdb holds only in-frame clones, not every one. The repertoire holds 75,000 to 100,000 clones, with 75% to 85% as singletons. Sequenced material: PBMCs. These receptors all stem from a man between 18 and 35 years old in good health and CMV-seropositive.

The J gene is TRBJ2-5, the V gene TRBV4-1; 10 bases agree with TRBD1. The J call is uncertain, as TRBJ2-7 better fits the DNA end. This CDR3 is 14 amino acids long. Germline CDR1 and CDR2: MGHRA and YSYEKL. CDR3: CASSHRDRGGEQYF. The DNA of the CDR3 is TGCGCCAGCAGCCACCGGGACAGGGGAGGCGAGCAGTACTTC.

The chain has TRBV18 and TRBJ1-5, with 7 bases identical to TRBD1. The CDR3 spans 15 residues. Per germline, CDR1 KGHSH and CDR2 LQKENI. With 3 bases clipped from V and 6 bases from J, the junction kept 8 bases outside the gene matches. This CDR3 reads CASSPPSAGGQPQHF. The CDR3 DNA is TGTGCCAGCTCACCTCCATCAGCAGGGGGTCAGCCCCAGCATTTT.

The chain carries TRBV15 and TRBJ2-3; 9 nucleotides match TRBD1. Germline V gives CDR1 LNHNV, CDR2 YYDKDF (reference sequence). This CDR3 region has 14 residues. After removal of 3 bases from V and 3 bases from J, the junction contained 1 base not matched to a gene. Written as DNA, the CDR3 is TGTGCCACCAGCAGTGGACAGGGGACAGATACGCAGTATTTT. Translating gives CATSSGQGTDTQYF.

V and J are TRBV2 and TRBJ2-1; TRBD2 agrees at 9 bases. This CDR3 is built from 15 residues. Germline V lookup: CDR1 SNHLY, CDR2 FYNNEI. V was pared by 7 bases and J by 7 bases, with 11 bases of the junction left unmatched. As DNA, the CDR3 is TGTGCCAGCAACCACCCAGCGGGGGGCAGAAATGAGCAGTTCTTC. Protein: CASNHPAGGRNEQFF.